The T cell receptor (beta chain) under discussion was sequenced for a study of Graves' ophthalmopathy and Graves' hyperthyroidism. Points from the study as a whole: With approximately 88% sensitivity and less than 83% specificity, a 13-signature model separated ophthalmopathy from stable hyperthyroidism. Thyroid clonotypes that were expanded above 0.001 frequency mostly also appeared in blood.

Amplification from RNA transcripts yielded the TCR beta CDR3 regions. Investigators did first-round RT-PCR with HTBI primers, then second-round multiplex PCR. TCRdb analysed the multiplex PCR reads with MiXCR anew, one entry per CDR3 protein. The sample records some 1.1 million distinct CDR3 sequences, about two fifths being singletons. Hyperthyroidism patients had new diagnoses, durations under 2 months, and ages of 18 to 65. None of the included patients had other autoimmune diseases, uncontrolled infections, pregnancy or lactation, as these led to exclusion. On this clonotype itself: The antigen is undetermined.

This CDR3 has 15 residues. V was pared by 0 bases and J by 8 bases, with 16 bases between. Germline-derived CDR1 and CDR2 are SEHNR and FQNEAQ (reference sequence). The sequence derives from an adult man with Graves' hyperthyroidism. The rearrangement uses TRBV7-9 and TRBJ1-2; no reliable D call. Sequencing used peripheral blood or thyroid tissue (not recorded which). The CDR3 nucleotides are TGTGCCAGCAGCTTAGCTAGGGCCGAAACTATGGGCTACACCTTC. Translating gives CASSLARAETMGYTF.